This T cell receptor beta chain is from a study of cytomegalovirus exposure and HLA in healthy donors. Whole-study findings and limits: The study recorded 160 or so TCR beta chains that were cytomegalovirus-associated.

Concerning this clone itself: Antigen: not known.

The protocol was immunoSEQ multiplex PCR, while the TCRdb copy is restricted to in-frame clones and leaves out a portion. Among 100,000 to 150,000 clones listed, about 91% were seen once. The receptor was isolated from a woman under 30 in good health and CMV-seronegative. The sample consisted of PBMCs.

For the CDR3, the DNA is TGTGCCAGCAGTTCTTACAGGAACACTGAAGCTTTCTTT. Translation gives CASSSYRNTEAFF. J is TRBJ1-1 and V is TRBV6-5; D not resolved. V dropped 4 bases and J dropped 1 base, with 7 bases sitting between them. The CDR3 extends over 13 amino acids. Per the germline V gene, CDR1 is MNHEY and CDR2 is SVGAGI.